What follows is one T cell receptor (beta chain) and its context. Its antigen is currently unknown. The sample originates from a study of T cell responses to AZD1222 COVID-19 vaccine. Study results and limitations: Repertoire samples came only from after the peak T cell response. Females outnumbered males among donors, who were mostly white British; clonal diversity was possibly underestimated.

This CDR3 has 15 amino acids. With 7 bases clipped from V and 4 bases from J, the junction kept 10 bases outside the gene matches. Germline V gene data show CDR1 as MNHEY and CDR2 as SVGEGT. Sequencing used immunoSEQ multiplex PCR; TCRdb keeps in-frame clones, though not all of them. The data show 100,000 or so clones, 80% to 95% seen once. Here the sequenced sample was peripheral blood, taken on day 0 of AZD1222 vaccination. The TCR originated in an adult in good health. The chain couples TRBV6-2 or TRBV6-3 to TRBJ1-2, with 9 nucleotides matching TRBD1. CDR3 in DNA: TGTGCCAGCAACCCCCGGGACAGGGTAGCCTATGGCTACACCTTC. Its protein product is CASNPRDRVAYGYTF.